This T cell receptor (beta chain) was recorded in a study of T cell responses to AZD1222 COVID-19 vaccine. Overall study results and limits: Clonal diversity was possibly underestimated, and the donors were mostly white British, with more females. Variant regions that are unmutated are reportedly the target of nearly half of spike-specific TCRs. The CD4 TCRs associated with vaccination extended across spike and predominated at 160-218 and 743-854.

Germline CDR1 MNHEY, CDR2 SVGAGI. This CDR3 contains 13 residues. V was pared by 10 bases and J by 2 bases, with 14 bases between. TCRdb's table, derived via immunoSEQ multiplex PCR, lists solely in-frame clones and lacks some. The sample consists of 120,000 or so clones, roughly 89% of them appearing once. Worth noting for this clone: The antigen is unknown.

Specimen: peripheral blood, collected on day 0 of MenACWY control vaccination. The V call is TRBV6-5, the J call TRBJ1-2, with TRBD1 as a possible D gene (5 bases). The clonotype originates from an adult in good health. The chain's CDR3 is CATTGTENYGYTF. CDR3 bases: TGTGCCACCACGGGGACGGAGAACTATGGCTACACCTTC.